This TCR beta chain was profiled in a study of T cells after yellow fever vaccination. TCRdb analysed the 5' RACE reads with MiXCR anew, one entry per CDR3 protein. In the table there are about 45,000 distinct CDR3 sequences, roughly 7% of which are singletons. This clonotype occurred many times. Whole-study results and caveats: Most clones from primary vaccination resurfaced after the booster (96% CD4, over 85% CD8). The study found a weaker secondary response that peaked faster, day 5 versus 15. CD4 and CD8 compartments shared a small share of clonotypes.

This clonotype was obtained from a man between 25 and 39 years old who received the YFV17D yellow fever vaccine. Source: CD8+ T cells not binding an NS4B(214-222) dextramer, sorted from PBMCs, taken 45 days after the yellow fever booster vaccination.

The CDR3 loop reads CASSKPTAYNEQFF. The CDR3 DNA reads TGTGCCAGCAGCAAACCGACAGCCTACAATGAGCAGTTCTTC. The chain has TRBV14 and TRBJ2-1, with a tentative D call TRBD1 (5 bases). Germline CDR1 SGHDN, CDR2 FVKESK. Trimming left V 5 bases short and J 2 bases short, with 10 bases between. The CDR3 spans 14 residues.